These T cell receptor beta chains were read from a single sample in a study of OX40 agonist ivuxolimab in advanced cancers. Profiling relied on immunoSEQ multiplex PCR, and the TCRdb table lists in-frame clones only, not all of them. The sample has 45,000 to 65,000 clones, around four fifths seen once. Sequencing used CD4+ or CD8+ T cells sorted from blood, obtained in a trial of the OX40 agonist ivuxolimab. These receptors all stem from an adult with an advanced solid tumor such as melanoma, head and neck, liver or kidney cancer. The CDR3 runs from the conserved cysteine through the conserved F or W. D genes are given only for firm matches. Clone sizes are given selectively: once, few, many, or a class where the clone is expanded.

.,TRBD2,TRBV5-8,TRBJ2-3,CASSRLASTDTQYF,TGTGCCAGCAGCAGACTAGCAAGCACAGATACGCAGTATTTT
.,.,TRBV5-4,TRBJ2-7,CASSDGQTLLEQYF,TGTGCCAGCAGCGACGGACAGACCCTTTTGGAGCAGTACTTC
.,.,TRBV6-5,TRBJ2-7,CASSPPGPAYEQYF,TGTGCCAGCAGCCCCCCAGGGCCAGCCTACGAGCAGTACTTC
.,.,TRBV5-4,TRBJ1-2,CASLNWAGDYGYTF,TGTGCCAGCCTCAATTGGGCAGGGGACTATGGCTACACCTTC
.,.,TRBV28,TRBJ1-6,CASSFGGASNSPLHF,TGTGCCAGCAGTTTCGGCGGAGCCTCTAATTCACCCCTCCACTTT
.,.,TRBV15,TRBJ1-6,CATSSDVAKSLHF,TGTGCCACCAGCAGCGACGTAGCGAAGTCCCTCCACTTT
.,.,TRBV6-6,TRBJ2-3,CASRDQSTDTQYF,TGTGCCAGCAGGGACCAGAGCACAGATACGCAGTATTTT
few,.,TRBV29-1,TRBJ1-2,CSVDNRLYGYTF,TGCAGCGTTGATAACAGACTATATGGCTACACCTTC
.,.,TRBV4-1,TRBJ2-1,CASSGGTSYNEQFF,TGCGCCAGCAGCGGGGGGACTTCCTACAATGAGCAGTTCTTC
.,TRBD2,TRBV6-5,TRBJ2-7,CASSYTPGLAGEQYF,TGTGCCAGCAGTTACACGCCGGGACTAGCGGGCGAGCAGTACTTC
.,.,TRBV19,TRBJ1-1,CASNKTLLLEAFF,TGTGCCAGTAATAAAACACTCTTACTTGAAGCTTTCTTT
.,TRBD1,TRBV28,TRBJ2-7,CASSPTGQGAYEQYF,TGTGCCAGCAGCCCCACGGGACAGGGGGCCTACGAGCAGTACTTC
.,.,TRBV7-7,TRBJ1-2,CASSGVGPRYGYTF,TGTGCCAGCAGCGGAGTGGGGCCCCGCTATGGCTACACCTTC
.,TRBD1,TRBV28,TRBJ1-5,CASSSETGLTPQHF,TGTGCCAGCAGTTCAGAGACAGGGCTAACGCCCCAGCATTTT
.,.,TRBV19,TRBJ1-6,CASSISVSDSPLHF,TGTGCCAGTAGTATTTCAGTCTCTGATTCACCCCTCCACTTT
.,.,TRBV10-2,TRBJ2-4,CASSEPRKNIQYF,TGCGCCAGCAGTGAGCCTAGGAAAAACATTCAGTACTTC
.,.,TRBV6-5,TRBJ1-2,CASSYSGGGRSGYTF,TGTGCCAGCAGTTACTCGGGTGGGGGGCGTAGTGGCTACACCTTC
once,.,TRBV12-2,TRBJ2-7,CASRLLGQVAYEQYF,TGTGCAAGTCGCTTATTAGGGCAGGTCGCCTACGAGCAGTACTTC
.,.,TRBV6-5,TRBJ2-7,CASSYARETEQYF,TGTGCCAGCAGTTACGCACGGGAGACCGAGCAGTACTTC
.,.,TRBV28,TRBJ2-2,CASIFGGPHTGELFF,TGTGCCAGCATTTTTGGGGGACCTCACACCGGGGAGCTGTTTTTT
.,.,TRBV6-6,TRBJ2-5,CASSWGRVSETQYF,TGTGCCAGCTCTTGGGGGCGGGTCTCGGAGACCCAGTACTTC
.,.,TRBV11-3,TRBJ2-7,CASSSMGGSYEQYF,TGTGCCAGCAGTTCTATGGGGGGATCCTACGAGCAGTACTTC
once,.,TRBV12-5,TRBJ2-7,CASGGAGRYEQYF,TGTGCTAGTGGCGGGGCAGGGAGGTACGAGCAGTACTTC
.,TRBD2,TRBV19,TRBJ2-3,CASSLGLGADTQYF,TGTGCCAGTAGTCTCGGACTAGGCGCAGATACGCAGTATTTT
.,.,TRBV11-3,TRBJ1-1,CASSFSGLTEAFF,TGTGCCAGCAGCTTTTCAGGGTTGACTGAAGCTTTCTTT
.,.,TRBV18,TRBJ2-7,CASSPDYWRGLNYEQYF,TGTGCCAGCTCACCGGACTATTGGAGGGGGCTTAACTACGAGCAGTACTTC
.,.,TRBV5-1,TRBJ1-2,CASRPDTPSYGYTF,TGCGCCAGCAGACCGGACACTCCTTCATATGGCTACACCTTC
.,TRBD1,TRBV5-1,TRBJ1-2,CASSLGSQGASRRGYTF,TGCGCCAGCAGCTTGGGGTCACAGGGGGCCTCAAGAAGGGGCTACACCTTC
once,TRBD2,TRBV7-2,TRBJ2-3,CASSSAGGQADTQYF,TGTGCCAGCAGCTCAGCGGGGGGGCAAGCAGATACGCAGTATTTT
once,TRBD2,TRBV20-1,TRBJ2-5,CSVTGGETQYF,TGCAGTGTCACCGGGGGGGAGACCCAGTACTTC
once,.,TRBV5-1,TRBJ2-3,CASSLELDAPNTQYF,TGCGCCAGCAGCTTGGAGTTGGATGCCCCAAATACGCAGTATTTT
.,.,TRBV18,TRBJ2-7,CASSLSRTDSTEQYF,TGTGCCAGCTCACTTTCCAGGACGGACTCTACTGAGCAGTACTTC
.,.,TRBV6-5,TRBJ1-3,CASSSRTVPSTIYF,TGTGCCAGCAGTTCCCGGACAGTCCCTTCCACCATATATTTT
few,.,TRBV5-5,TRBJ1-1,CASSFDSGPGLGNTEAFF,TGTGCCAGCAGCTTTGATTCAGGGCCGGGACTCGGAAACACTGAAGCTTTCTTT
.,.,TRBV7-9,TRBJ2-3,CASSEGLLDTQYF,TGTGCCAGCAGCGAGGGACTTTTGGATACGCAGTATTTT
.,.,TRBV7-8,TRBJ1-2,CASSLETAARDGYTF,TGTGCCAGCAGCTTAGAGACAGCGGCCAGGGATGGCTACACCTTC